This passage covers 30 T cell receptor beta chains from one sample sequenced in a study of a mutant IDH1 vaccine in newly diagnosed glioma. The table came from immunoSEQ multiplex PCR; TCRdb's copy has only in-frame clones and leaves some out. Altogether 75,000 to 80,000 clones are present, roughly 90% being singletons, with the ten largest covering under 0.6%. Which antigens these TCRs recognize remains unknown. Time point: week 5, during vaccination. Each vaccine dose was 300 ug of mutant IDH1 20-mer peptide, with topical imiquimod. The sequences come from PBMCs, collected from a glioma patient whose treatment included an IDH1 peptide vaccine. The receptors originated from a woman in her forties or fifties with glioma.

V is TRBV5-1 and J is TRBJ2-7, with unresolved D. Germline V gene lookup returns CDR1 SGHRS and CDR2 YFSETQ. The CDR3 contains 15 residues. V was shortened by 0 bases and J by 2 bases, with 12 bases between the two germline ends. The CDR3 sequence: CASSLETGPTYEQYF. The CDR3 DNA reads as TGCGCCAGCAGCTTGGAAACCGGGCCTACCTACGAGCAGTACTTC. The full variable domain, its missing parts supplied by reference TRBV5-1 and TRBJ2-7, is KAGVTQTPRYLIKTRGQQVTLSCSPISGHRSVSWYQQTPGQGLQFLFEYFSETQRNKGNFPGRFSGRQFSNSRSEMNVSTLELGDSALYLCASSLETGPTYEQYFGPGTRLTVT.

The CDR3 bases are TGTGCCAGCTCACCACCTACGAGGGTACGGGAGACCCAGTACTTC. Translation gives CASSPPTRVRETQYF. This chain uses TRBV18 with TRBJ2-5; possible D gene TRBD2, 5 bases. The CDR3 sequence is 15 residues long. The V gene's germline CDR1 is KGHSH and CDR2 LQKENI. Trimming left V 0 bases short and J 5 bases short, with 13 bases between.

This chain joins TRBV7-9 and TRBJ1-1; no reliable D call. Looked up from germline, CDR1 is SEHNR and CDR2 is FQNEAQ (reference sequence). This CDR3 spans 16 amino acids. The V and J ends lost 1 base and 1 base respectively, with 13 bases between them. Here the CDR3 reads CASSLEAWGSNTEAFF. DNA for the CDR3: TGTGCCAGCAGCTTAGAAGCATGGGGATCGAACACTGAAGCTTTCTTT.

The chain employs TRBV6-6 and TRBJ1-1; the D is unclear. In germline, CDR1 is MNHNY, CDR2 SVGAGI (reference sequence). The CDR3 contains 11 residues. V was trimmed by 4 bases and J by 6 bases, leaving 6 bases between them. This CDR3 is CASSWTAEAFF. The CDR3 coding sequence is TGTGCCAGCAGTTGGACGGCTGAAGCTTTCTTT.

This clone was detected a few times. This chain joins TRBV13 and TRBJ2-2; 15 nucleotides agree with TRBD2. Germline assignment: CDR1 PRHDT and CDR2 FYEKMQ (reference sequence). The V gene end was trimmed by 5 bases and the J gene end by 5 bases; junction bases not matched to a gene: 12. CDR3 length equals 19 residues. CDR3 nucleotides: TGTGCCAGCAGCCCCGGACTAGCGGGAGGGCCCCGGAGGACCGGGGAGCTGTTTTTT. This codes for CASSPGLAGGPRRTGELFF.

The rearrangement joins TRBV19 to TRBJ2-7, with D possibly being TRBD1 (6 bases). Germline V CDR1 and CDR2: LNHDA, SQIVND (reference sequence). V was clipped by 6 bases and J by 0 bases, with 12 bases between them. The CDR3 has 14 residues. DNA for the CDR3: TGTGCCAGTAGATCAACAGGGAACTCCTACGAGCAGTACTTC. It yields the protein CASRSTGNSYEQYF. Together with reference TRBV19 and TRBJ2-7, the CDR3 gives the full variable domain: DGGITQSPKYLFRKEGQNVTLSCEQNLNHDAMYWYRQDPGQGLRLIYYSQIVNDFQKGDIAEGYSVSREKKESFPLTVTSAQKNPTAFYLCASRSTGNSYEQYFGPGTRLTVT.

V gene TRBV5-6 combines with J gene TRBJ2-7, with TRBD2 as a possible D gene (6 bases). There are 14 residues in the CDR3. Germline CDR1 and CDR2: SGHDT and YYEEEE. V was shortened by 3 bases and J by 3 bases, with 13 bases between the two germline ends. CDR3 region: CASSSGPGGYEQYF. The CDR3 DNA reads TGTGCCAGCAGCTCAGGGCCCGGGGGCTACGAGCAGTACTTC.

The chain is built from TRBV13 and TRBJ1-2; D is uncertain. This CDR3 has 13 amino acids. CDR1 and CDR2 (germline): PRHDT, FYEKMQ (reference sequence). Trimming stripped 0 bases from V and 6 bases from J, with 8 bases between. CDR3 DNA: TGTGCCAGCAGCTTAGGCCCCCTCCATGGCTACACCTTC. Encoded protein: CASSLGPLHGYTF.

This chain joins TRBV29-1 and TRBJ2-5, with TRBD2 matching 13 bases. The CDR3 consists of 15 residues. Trimming at V came to 6 bases and at J to 5 bases, leaving 9 bases not matched to a gene. Germline CDR1 SQVTM, CDR2 ANQGSEA. DNA of the CDR3: TGCAGCGTCGCCGGGACTAGCGGGAATTTTGAGACCCAGTACTTC. It yields the protein CSVAGTSGNFETQYF.

V is TRBV5-6 and J is TRBJ2-5; D unclear. CDR3 size: 14 residues. Between the trimmed V and J ends, which lost 1 base and 2 bases, there was a span of 9 bases. The germline gives CDR1 SGHDT, CDR2 YYEEEE. The chain's CDR3 is CASSLWQTQETQYF. DNA of the CDR3: TGTGCCAGCAGCTTGTGGCAGACACAAGAGACCCAGTACTTC.

Details on this clone: Germline and junction disagree at one end, which may indicate a read error. The chain has TRBV7-7 and TRBJ1-1; unclear D gene. The CDR3 loop spans 13 amino acids. Germline CDR1 SSHAT, CDR2 FNYEAQ (reference sequence). The CDR3 sequence is CASSLAYSTEAFF. DNA for the CDR3: TGTGCTAGCAGCTTAGCGTATAGCACTGAAGCTTTCTTT.

The V gene is TRBV7-6, the J gene TRBJ2-2; 7 bases agree with TRBD2. V was clipped by 6 bases and J by 2 bases; unmatched bases: 18. The CDR3 is 19 residues long. Germline V gene lookup returns CDR1 SGHVS and CDR2 FNYEAQ. CDR3 residues: CASRPKRGSLSRNTGELFF. CDR3 coding DNA: TGTGCCAGCAGGCCAAAGCGCGGGAGCCTTTCCCGAAACACCGGGGAGCTGTTTTTT.

V is TRBV4-2 and J is TRBJ2-7; perhaps TRBD2 as D (6 bases). This CDR3 is 17 amino acids long. The V and J ends lost 3 bases and 3 bases respectively, with 21 bases between them. The germline V gene has CDR1 LGHNA and CDR2 YNFKEQ. The CDR3 nucleotides read TGTGCCAGCAGCCATGTTCGACCTTCCGGAGGGGACTACGAGCAGTACTTC. Its protein is CASSHVRPSGGDYEQYF.

The chain combines TRBV7-9 with TRBJ2-7; 14 nucleotides match TRBD2. This CDR3 region has 18 residues. V shed 1 base and J 1 base; nucleotides not matched to a gene: 6. Germline loops: CDR1 SEHNR, CDR2 FQNEAQ (reference sequence). As DNA, the CDR3 is TGTGCCAGCAGCTTAGAAGGACTAGCGGGAGGAGTGTCCTACGAGCAGTACTTC. This codes for CASSLEGLAGGVSYEQYF.

The chain links TRBV13 to TRBJ1-3, with D hard to call. This CDR3 is 14 amino acids long. The germline V gene has CDR1 PRHDT and CDR2 FYEKMQ (reference sequence). Trimming took 5 bases from V and 4 from J, leaving 12 bases between them. CDR3 DNA: TGTGCCAGCAGCCTATTCAACAGCGGAAACACCATATATTTT. This gives the protein CASSLFNSGNTIYF.

The rearrangement links TRBV7-3 to TRBJ2-2, with D possibly matching TRBD2 (6 bases). Germline assignment: CDR1 SGHTA and CDR2 FQGTGA. The CDR3 covers 16 residues. Trimming took 2 bases from V and 0 from J, leaving 10 bases between them. This CDR3 is CASSLVASANTGELFF. The CDR3 DNA reads TGTGCCAGCAGCTTAGTTGCTAGCGCGAACACCGGGGAGCTGTTTTTT. The whole variable domain, filled in from reference TRBV7-3 and TRBJ2-2, reads GAGVSQTPSNKVTEKGKYVELRCDPISGHTALYWYRQSLGQGPEFLIYFQGTGAADDSGLPNDRFFAVRPEGSVSTLKIQRTERGDSAVYLCASSLVASANTGELFFGEGSRLTVL.

This chain links TRBV12-5 with TRBJ2-1; 10 positions match TRBD2. Germline loops: CDR1 LGHNT, CDR2 FRNRAP. The V segment lost 3 bases and the J segment 0 bases; nucleotides outside the gene matches: 5. This CDR3 region has 17 residues. This chain's CDR3 is CASGFTSSGSSYNEQFF. CDR3 sequence (DNA): TGTGCTAGTGGTTTCACTTCTAGCGGGAGCTCCTACAATGAGCAGTTCTTC.

The rearrangement uses TRBV5-4 and TRBJ2-7; D possibly corresponds to TRBD2 (5 bases). This CDR3 has 12 amino acids. Germline lookup yields CDR1 SGHNT and CDR2 YYREEE (reference sequence). With 1 base removed from V and 5 bases from J, the gap between germline ends came to 7 bases. CDR3 in DNA: TGTGCCAGCAGCTTGATCGGGGACGAGCAGTACTTC. Translated, it gives CASSLIGDEQYF.

This chain uses TRBV29-1 with TRBJ2-1; 9 positions match TRBD2. This CDR3 region has 15 residues. Germline-derived CDR1 and CDR2 are SQVTM and ANQGSEA. Trimming at V came to 0 bases and at J to 4 bases, leaving 4 bases not matched to a gene. Here the CDR3 reads CSVEDLLAGYNEQFF. The CDR3 coding sequence is TGCAGCGTTGAAGACTTACTAGCGGGTTACAATGAGCAGTTCTTC.

The chain links TRBV7-8 to TRBJ1-1, with D uncertain. The CDR3 is 13 residues long. Trimming left V 5 bases short and J 5 bases short, with 12 bases between. Germline CDR1 and CDR2: SGHVS and FQNEAQ. This CDR3 reads CASSTNRRTEAFF. The CDR3 nucleotides read TGTGCCAGCAGCACAAACCGGAGGACTGAAGCTTTCTTT.

The J gene is TRBJ2-1, the V gene TRBV5-1; TRBD1 is a possible D gene (5 bases). Per germline, CDR1 SGHRS and CDR2 YFSETQ. CDR3 size: 15 residues. V was shortened by 4 bases and J by 0 bases, with 11 bases between the two germline ends. The chain's CDR3 is CASSPQGSSYNEQFF. The CDR3 nucleotides read TGCGCCAGCAGCCCGCAGGGAAGCTCCTACAATGAGCAGTTCTTC.

This chain uses TRBV28 with TRBJ2-5; perhaps TRBD2 as D (6 bases). Matching the DNA end better, TRBJ2-7 makes the J call doubtful. Germline CDR1 reads MDHEN; CDR2 reads SYDVKM. CDR3 size: 14 residues. The CDR3 here is CASSLYLARDEQYF. The DNA of the CDR3 is TGTGCCAGCAGTTTATATCTAGCGAGGGACGAGCAGTACTTC.

This clone was recorded only once. The chain joins TRBV6-1 to TRBJ2-7; 9 nucleotides agree with TRBD2. Germline V gene lookup returns CDR1 MNHNS and CDR2 SASEGT. Losses at the gene ends were 5 bases for V and 3 bases for J; bases not matched to a gene: 8. There are 15 residues in the CDR3. The CDR3 protein is CASSRRASGNYEQYF. The CDR3 nucleotides are TGTGCCAGCAGTCGCAGGGCTAGCGGGAACTACGAGCAGTACTTC.

The V and J genes are TRBV5-6 and TRBJ1-4, with no clear D. The germline V gene encodes CDR1 SGHDT and CDR2 YYEEEE. V was trimmed by 3 bases and J by 8 bases, leaving 14 bases between them. This CDR3 is 14 amino acids long. The CDR3 DNA follows: TGTGCCAGCAGCTCGACTGATTTGGGGGAAAAACTGTTTTTT. Protein product: CASSSTDLGEKLFF.

The chain couples TRBV29-1 to TRBJ2-7; tentatively, D is TRBD2 (5 bases). V was shortened by 6 bases and J by 2 bases, with 11 bases between the two germline ends. CDR1 is SQVTM and CDR2 is ANQGSEA in the germline V gene. This CDR3 has 12 residues. CDR3: CSVLDGTYEQYF. Here the CDR3 DNA reads TGCAGCGTATTGGACGGGACCTACGAGCAGTACTTC.

This CDR3 reads CASTSSGTSVSYEQYF. The DNA for the CDR3 is TGTGCCAGCACTTCCTCCGGGACTAGCGTCTCCTACGAGCAGTACTTC. The genes are TRBV28 and TRBJ2-7; TRBD2 aligns across 10 bases. The CDR3 is made up of 16 amino acids. Germline V CDR1 and CDR2: MDHEN, SYDVKM. V shed 7 bases and J 0 bases; nucleotides not matched to a gene: 9.

The J gene is TRBJ1-4, the V gene TRBV18, with unresolved D. V dropped 2 bases and J dropped 4 bases, with 8 bases sitting between them. The germline gives CDR1 KGHSH, CDR2 LQKENI. The CDR3 runs 14 residues. Here the CDR3 reads CASSPGSSNEKLFF. In DNA, the CDR3 is TGTGCCAGCTCACCAGGGAGTAGTAATGAAAAACTGTTTTTT.

This clone was counted once. This chain connects TRBV27 to TRBJ2-7; maybe TRBD2 (7 bases). From germline, CDR1 is MNHEY and CDR2 SMNVEV (reference sequence). The CDR3 covers 17 residues. Trimming took off 4 bases at V and 3 bases at J, with 22 bases between the two ends. In DNA, the CDR3 is TGTGCCAGCAGTTCCTATGGCCCCAGGGGAGGGATCTACGAGCAGTACTTC. As protein: CASSSYGPRGGIYEQYF.

The J gene is TRBJ2-5, the V gene TRBV5-1; D is undetermined. Trimming stripped 3 bases from V and 4 bases from J, with 13 bases between. Germline CDR1 reads SGHRS; CDR2 reads YFSETQ. The CDR3 covers 14 residues. CDR3 nucleotides: TGCGCCAGCAGCTCCGCCCAGAAGGGAGAGACCCAGTACTTC. Its protein product is CASSSAQKGETQYF.

J is TRBJ2-2 and V is TRBV27, with a weak D call TRBD2 (8 bases). The CDR3 extends over 19 amino acids. V gave up 5 bases and J gave up 2 bases, with 24 bases separating them. The V gene's germline CDR1 is MNHEY and CDR2 SMNVEV (reference sequence). Written as DNA, the CDR3 is TGTGCCAGCAGTCCCACAGGGGATTTGAGCGGGAGAAACACCGGGGAGCTGTTTTTT. Translated, it gives CASSPTGDLSGRNTGELFF.